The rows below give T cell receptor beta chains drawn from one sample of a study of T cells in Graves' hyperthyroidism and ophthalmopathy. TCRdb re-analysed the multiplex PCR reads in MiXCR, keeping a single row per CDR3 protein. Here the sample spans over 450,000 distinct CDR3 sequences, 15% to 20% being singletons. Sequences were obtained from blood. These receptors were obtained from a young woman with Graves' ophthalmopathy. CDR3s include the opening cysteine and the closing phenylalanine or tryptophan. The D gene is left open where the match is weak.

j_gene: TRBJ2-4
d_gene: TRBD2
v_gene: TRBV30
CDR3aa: CAWSLAGVLGKNIQYF

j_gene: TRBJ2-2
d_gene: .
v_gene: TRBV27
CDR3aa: CASSLSNPGPGGELFF

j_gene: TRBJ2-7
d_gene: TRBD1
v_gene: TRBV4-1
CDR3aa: CASSQPGQGAYEQYF

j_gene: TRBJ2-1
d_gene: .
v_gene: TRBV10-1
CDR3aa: CASSDPWGDEQFF

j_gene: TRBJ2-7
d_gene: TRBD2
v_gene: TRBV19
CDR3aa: CASSITGMTSGSYEQYF

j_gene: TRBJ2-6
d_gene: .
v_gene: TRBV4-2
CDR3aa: CASSQERDSGANVLTF

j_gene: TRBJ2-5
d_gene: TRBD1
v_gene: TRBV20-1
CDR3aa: CSARPGTGQETQYF

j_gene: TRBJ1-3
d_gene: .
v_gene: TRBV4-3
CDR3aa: CASSQDGGGNTIYF

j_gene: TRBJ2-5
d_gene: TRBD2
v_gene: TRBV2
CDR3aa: CASSDGRKLAGGPHF

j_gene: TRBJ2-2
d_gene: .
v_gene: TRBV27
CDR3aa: CASSSLFLTGELFF

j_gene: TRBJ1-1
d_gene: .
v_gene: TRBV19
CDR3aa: CASSDRYTEAFF

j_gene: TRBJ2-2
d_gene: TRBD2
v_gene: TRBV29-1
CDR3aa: CSVEGTRSGELFF

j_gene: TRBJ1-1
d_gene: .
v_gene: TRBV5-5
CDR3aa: CASSLPGPTEAFF

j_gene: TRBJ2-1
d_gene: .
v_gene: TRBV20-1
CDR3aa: CTGSNSYNEQFF

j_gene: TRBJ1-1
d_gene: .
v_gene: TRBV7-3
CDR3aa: CASSPDRQNTEAFF

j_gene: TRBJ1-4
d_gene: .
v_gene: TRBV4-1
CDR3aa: CASSLQGLLFF

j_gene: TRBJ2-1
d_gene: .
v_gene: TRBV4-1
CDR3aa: CASSQVDLLVHNEQFF

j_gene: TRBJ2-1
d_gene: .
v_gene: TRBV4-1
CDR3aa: CASSQVVGNEQFF

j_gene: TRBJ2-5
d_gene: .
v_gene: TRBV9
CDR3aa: CASSVAVGETQYF

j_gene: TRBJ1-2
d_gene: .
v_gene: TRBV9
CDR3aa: CASSVGQAGYTF

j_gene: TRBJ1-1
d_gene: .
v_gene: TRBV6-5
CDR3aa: CASSYSLQMNTEAFF

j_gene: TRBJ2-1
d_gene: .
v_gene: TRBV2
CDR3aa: CASRGPGSQENNEQFF

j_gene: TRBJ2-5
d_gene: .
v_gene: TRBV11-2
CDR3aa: CASSLDSGGGETQYF

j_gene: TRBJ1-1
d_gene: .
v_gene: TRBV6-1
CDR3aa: CASSKMGANTEAFF

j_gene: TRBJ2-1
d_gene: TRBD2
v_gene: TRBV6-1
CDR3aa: CASSDGTSGGANEQFF

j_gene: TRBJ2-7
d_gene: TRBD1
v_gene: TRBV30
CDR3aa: CAFGQGWDEQYF

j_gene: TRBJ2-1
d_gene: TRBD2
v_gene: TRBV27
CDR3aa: CASSLSSGSWIEQFF

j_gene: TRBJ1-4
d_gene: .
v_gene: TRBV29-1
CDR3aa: CSVAPSDGLEKLFF

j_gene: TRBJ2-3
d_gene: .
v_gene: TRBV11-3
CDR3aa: CASSLGLSIDTQYF

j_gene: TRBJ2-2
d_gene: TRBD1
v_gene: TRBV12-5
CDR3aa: CASGSATGGVGTGELFF

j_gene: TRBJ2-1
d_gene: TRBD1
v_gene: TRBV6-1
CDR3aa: CASSEMGTVSYNEQFF

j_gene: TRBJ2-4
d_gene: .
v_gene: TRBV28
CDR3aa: CASSLFPGIQYF

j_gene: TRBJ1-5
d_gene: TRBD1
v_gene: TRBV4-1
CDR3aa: CASSRDRGGNQPQHF

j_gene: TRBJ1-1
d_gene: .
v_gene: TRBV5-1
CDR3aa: CASSQDGNTEAFF

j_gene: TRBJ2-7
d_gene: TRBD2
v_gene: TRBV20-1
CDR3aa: CSAHLAGASYEQYF

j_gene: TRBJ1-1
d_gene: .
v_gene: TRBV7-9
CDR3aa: CASSFVGITEAFF

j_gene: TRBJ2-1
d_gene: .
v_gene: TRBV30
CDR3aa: CAVRGYNEQFF

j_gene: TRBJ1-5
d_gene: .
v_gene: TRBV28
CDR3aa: CASSSGTRGNGEPQHF

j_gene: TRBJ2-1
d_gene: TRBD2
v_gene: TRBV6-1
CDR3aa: CASQNGTSGMNEQFF

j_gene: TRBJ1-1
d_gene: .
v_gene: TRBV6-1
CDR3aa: CASRTKQGEAFF

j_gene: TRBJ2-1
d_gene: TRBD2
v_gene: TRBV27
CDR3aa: CASSSGLAVEQFF

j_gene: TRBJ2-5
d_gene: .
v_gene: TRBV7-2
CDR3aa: CASSLNLGRVGQETQYF

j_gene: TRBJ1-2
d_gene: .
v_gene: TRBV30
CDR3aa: CAWSGAVIGYTF

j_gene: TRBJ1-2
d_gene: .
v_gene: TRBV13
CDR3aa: CASTPRATVSYGYTF

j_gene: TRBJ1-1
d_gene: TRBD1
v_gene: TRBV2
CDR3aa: CASSQTGVYTEAFF

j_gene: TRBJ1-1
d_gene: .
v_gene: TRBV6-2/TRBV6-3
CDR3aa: CASSYSKYLNTEAFF

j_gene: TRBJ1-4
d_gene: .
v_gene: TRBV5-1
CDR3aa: CASSLEQHNEKLFF

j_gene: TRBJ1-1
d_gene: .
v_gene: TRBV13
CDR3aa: CASTKTPNTEAFF

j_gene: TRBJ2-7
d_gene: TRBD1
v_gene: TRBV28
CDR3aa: CASSPSTGKGEQYF

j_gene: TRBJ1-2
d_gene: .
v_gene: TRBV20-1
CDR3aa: CSASGGYTF

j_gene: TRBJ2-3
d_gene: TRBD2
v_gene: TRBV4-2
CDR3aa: CASSQESVAGGLDTQYF

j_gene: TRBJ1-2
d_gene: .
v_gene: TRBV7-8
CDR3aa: CASSTGTTYGGYTF

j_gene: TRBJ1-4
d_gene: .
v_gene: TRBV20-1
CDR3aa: CSVRPTTNEKLFF

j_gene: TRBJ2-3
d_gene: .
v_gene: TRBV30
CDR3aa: CAWSGDNTQYF